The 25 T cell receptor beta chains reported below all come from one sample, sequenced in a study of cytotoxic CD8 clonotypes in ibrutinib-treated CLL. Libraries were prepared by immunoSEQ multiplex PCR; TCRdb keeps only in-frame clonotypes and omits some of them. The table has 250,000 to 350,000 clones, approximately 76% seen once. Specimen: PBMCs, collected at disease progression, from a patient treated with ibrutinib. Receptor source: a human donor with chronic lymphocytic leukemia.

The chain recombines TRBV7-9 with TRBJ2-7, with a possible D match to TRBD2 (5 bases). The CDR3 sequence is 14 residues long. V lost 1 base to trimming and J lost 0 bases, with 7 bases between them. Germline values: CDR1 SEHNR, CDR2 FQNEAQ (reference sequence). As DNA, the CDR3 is TGTGCCAGCAGCTTAGTAGCGAACTCCTACGAGCAGTACTTC. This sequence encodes CASSLVANSYEQYF.

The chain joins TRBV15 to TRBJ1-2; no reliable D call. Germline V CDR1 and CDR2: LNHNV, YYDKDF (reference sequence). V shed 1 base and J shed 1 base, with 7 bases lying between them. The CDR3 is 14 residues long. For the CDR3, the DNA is TGTGCCACCAGCAGAGCTGTTCTTAACTATGGCTACACCTTC. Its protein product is CATSRAVLNYGYTF.

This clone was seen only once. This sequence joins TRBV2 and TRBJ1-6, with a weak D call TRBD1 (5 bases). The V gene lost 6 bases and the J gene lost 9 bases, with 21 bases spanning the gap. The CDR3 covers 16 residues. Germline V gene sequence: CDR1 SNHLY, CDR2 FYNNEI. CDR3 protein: CASSGWGGMMGSPLHF. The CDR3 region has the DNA TGTGCCAGCAGCGGGTGGGGGGGAATGATGGGTTCACCCCTCCACTTT.

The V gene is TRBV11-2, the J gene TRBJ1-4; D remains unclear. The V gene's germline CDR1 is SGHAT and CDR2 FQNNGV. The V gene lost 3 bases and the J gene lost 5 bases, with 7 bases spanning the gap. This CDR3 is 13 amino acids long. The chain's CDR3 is CASSFSANEKLFF. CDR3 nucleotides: TGTGCCAGCAGCTTTTCCGCCAATGAAAAACTGTTTTTT.

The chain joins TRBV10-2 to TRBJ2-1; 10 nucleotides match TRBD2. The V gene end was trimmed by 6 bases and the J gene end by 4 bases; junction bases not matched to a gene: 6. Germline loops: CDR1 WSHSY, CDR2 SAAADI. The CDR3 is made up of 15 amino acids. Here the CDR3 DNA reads TGCGCCAGCAGCCAGGGACTAGCGCTATACAATGAGCAGTTCTTC. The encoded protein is CASSQGLALYNEQFF.

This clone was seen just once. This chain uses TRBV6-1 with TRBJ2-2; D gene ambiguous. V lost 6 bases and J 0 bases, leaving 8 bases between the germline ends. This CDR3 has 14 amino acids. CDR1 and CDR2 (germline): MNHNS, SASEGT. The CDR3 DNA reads TGTGCCAGCAGATACCTTTCGAACACCGGGGAGCTGTTTTTT. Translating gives CASRYLSNTGELFF.

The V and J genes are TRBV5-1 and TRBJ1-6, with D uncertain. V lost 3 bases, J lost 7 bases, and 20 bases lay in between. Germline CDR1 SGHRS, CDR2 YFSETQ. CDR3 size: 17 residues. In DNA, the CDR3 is TGCGCCAGCAGCTATGACGGGTCCTTGGTGGGAAATTCACCCCTCCACTTT. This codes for CASSYDGSLVGNSPLHF.

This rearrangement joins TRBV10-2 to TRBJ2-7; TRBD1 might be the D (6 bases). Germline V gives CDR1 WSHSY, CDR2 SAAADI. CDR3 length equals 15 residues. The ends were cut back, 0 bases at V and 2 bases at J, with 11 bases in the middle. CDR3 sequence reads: CASSESGRGTYEQYF. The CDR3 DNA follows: TGCGCCAGCAGTGAGTCCGGCAGGGGAACCTACGAGCAGTACTTC.

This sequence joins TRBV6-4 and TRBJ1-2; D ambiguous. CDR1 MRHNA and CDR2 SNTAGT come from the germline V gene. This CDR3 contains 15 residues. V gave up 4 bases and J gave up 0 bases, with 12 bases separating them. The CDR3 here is CASSGPPVPNYGYTF. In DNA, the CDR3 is TGTGCCAGCAGTGGCCCCCCAGTCCCTAACTATGGCTACACCTTC.

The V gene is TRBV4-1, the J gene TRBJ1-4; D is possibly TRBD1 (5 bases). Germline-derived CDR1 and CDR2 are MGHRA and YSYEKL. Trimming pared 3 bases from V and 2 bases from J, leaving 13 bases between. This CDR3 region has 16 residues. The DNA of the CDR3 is TGCGCCAGCAGCCAGAATCCGGGACCGACTAATGAAAAACTGTTTTTT. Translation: CASSQNPGPTNEKLFF.

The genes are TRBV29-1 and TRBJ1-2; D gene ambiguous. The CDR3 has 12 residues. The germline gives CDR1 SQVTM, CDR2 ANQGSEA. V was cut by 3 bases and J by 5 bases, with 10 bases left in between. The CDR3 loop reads CSVDWAEYGYTF. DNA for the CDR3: TGCAGCGTTGATTGGGCTGAATATGGCTACACCTTC.

The CDR3, as DNA: TGTGCCAGCAGCGTAGGGGGACAGGGTCTTTACGAGCAGTACTTC. It codes for CASSVGGQGLYEQYF. The chain employs TRBV9 and TRBJ2-7; TRBD1 matches 9 bases. Germline CDR1 reads SGDLS; CDR2 reads YYNGEE. The CDR3 totals 15 residues. V was pared by 0 bases and J by 4 bases, with 5 bases of the junction left unmatched.

The CDR3 region is CASSLAGLAATEQYF. In DNA form, the CDR3 reads TGTGCCAGCAGCTTAGCGGGACTAGCGGCGACGGAGCAGTACTTC. The V gene is TRBV7-8, the J gene TRBJ2-7; 11 nucleotides line up with TRBD2. Germline CDR1 is SGHVS and CDR2 is FQNEAQ. The CDR3 length is 15 residues. V shed 0 bases and J 7 bases; nucleotides not matched to a gene: 5. The full variable domain, its missing parts supplied by reference TRBV7-8 and TRBJ2-7, is GAGVSQSPRYKVAKRGQDVALRCDPISGHVSLFWYQQALGQGPEFLTYFQNEAQLDKSGLPSDRFFAERPEGSVSTLKIQRTQQEDSAVYLCASSLAGLAATEQYFGPGTRLTVT.

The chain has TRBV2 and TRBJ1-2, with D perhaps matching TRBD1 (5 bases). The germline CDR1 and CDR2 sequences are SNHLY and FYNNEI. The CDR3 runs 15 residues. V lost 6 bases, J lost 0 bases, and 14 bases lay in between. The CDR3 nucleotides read TGTGCCAGCAGACCGGGGCAGGCGCCTAACTATGGCTACACCTTC. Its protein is CASRPGQAPNYGYTF. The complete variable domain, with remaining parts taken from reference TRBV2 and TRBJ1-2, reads EPEVTQTPSHQVTQMGQEVILRCVPISNHLYFYWYRQILGQKVEFLVSFYNNEISEKSEIFDDQFSVERPDGSNFTLKIRSTKLEDSAMYFCASRPGQAPNYGYTFGSGTRLTVV.

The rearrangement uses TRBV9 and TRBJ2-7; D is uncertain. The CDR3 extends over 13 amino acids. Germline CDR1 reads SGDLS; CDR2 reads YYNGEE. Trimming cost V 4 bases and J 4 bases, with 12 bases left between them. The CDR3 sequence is CASSLSYSYEQYF. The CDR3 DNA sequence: TGTGCCAGCAGCTTGAGCTACAGTTACGAGCAGTACTTC.

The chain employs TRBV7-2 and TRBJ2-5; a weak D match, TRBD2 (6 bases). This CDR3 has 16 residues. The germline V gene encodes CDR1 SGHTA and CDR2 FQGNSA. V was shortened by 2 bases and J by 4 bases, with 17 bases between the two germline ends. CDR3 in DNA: TGTGCCAGCAGCTTATCGGCTGGCGGGGCGGGAGAGACCCAGTACTTC. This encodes CASSLSAGGAGETQYF. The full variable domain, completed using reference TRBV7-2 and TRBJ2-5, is GAGVSQSPSNKVTEKGKDVELRCDPISGHTALYWYRQSLGQGLEFLIYFQGNSAPDKSGLPSDRFSAERTGGSVSTLTIQRTQQEDSAVYLCASSLSAGGAGETQYFGPGTRLLVL.

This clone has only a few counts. DNA of the CDR3: TGTGCCAGCTCACAGGGACAAGAGACCCAGTACTTC. This gives the protein CASSQGQETQYF. V and J are TRBV18 and TRBJ2-5, with D hard to call. V lost 4 bases to trimming and J lost 2 bases, with 5 bases between them. The germline CDR1 and CDR2 sequences are KGHSH and LQKENI. The CDR3 runs to 12 residues. The full variable domain, rest sourced from reference TRBV18 and TRBJ2-5, is NAGVMQNPRHLVRRRGQEARLRCSPMKGHSHVYWYRQLPEEGLKFMVYLQKENIIDESGMPKERFSAEFPKEGPSILRIQQVVRGDSAAYFCASSQGQETQYFGPGTRLLVL.

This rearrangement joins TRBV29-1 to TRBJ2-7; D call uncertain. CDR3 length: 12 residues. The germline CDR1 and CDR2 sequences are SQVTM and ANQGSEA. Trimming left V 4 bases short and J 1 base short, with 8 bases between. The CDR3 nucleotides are TGCAGCGTTGGAGACTTTTCCTACGAGCAGTACTTC. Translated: CSVGDFSYEQYF.

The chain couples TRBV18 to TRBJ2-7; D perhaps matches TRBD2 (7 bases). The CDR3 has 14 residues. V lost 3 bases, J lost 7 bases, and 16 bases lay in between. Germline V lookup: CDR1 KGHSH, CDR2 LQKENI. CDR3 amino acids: CASSPTGPREEQYF. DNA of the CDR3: TGTGCCAGCTCACCGACAGGCCCGCGGGAGGAGCAGTACTTC.

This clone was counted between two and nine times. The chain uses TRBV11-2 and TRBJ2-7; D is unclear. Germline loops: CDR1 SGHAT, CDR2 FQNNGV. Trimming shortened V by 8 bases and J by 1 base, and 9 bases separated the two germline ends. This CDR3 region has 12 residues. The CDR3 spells CASLRPSYEQYF. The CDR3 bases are TGTGCCAGCCTTCGCCCATCCTACGAGCAGTACTTC.

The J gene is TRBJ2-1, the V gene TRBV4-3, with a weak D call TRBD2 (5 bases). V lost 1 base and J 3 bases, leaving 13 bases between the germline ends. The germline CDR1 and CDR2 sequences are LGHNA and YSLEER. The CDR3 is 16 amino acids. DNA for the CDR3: TGCGCCAGCAGCCAAGTTTTTGCGGAGGACTACAATGAGCAGTTCTTC. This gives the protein CASSQVFAEDYNEQFF.

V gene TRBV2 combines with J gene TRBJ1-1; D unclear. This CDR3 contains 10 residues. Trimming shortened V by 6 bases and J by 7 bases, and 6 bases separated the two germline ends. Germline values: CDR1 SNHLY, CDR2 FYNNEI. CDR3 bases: TGTGCCAGCAGCGGGATTGAAGCTTTCTTT. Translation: CASSGIEAFF.

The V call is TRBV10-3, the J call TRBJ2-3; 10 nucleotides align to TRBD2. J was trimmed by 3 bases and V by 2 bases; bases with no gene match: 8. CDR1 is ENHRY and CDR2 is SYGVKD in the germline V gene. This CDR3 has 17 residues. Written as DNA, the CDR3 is TGTGCCATCAGTGAGGAGCGGGGGGGCCGTCGGACAGATACGCAGTATTTT. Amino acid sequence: CAISEERGGRRTDTQYF.

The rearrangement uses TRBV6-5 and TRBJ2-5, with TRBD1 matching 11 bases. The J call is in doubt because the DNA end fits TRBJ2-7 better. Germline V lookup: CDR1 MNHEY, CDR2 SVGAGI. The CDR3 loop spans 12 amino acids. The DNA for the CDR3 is TGTGCCAGCAGGGACAGGGGGCACGAGCAGTACTTC. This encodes CASRDRGHEQYF.

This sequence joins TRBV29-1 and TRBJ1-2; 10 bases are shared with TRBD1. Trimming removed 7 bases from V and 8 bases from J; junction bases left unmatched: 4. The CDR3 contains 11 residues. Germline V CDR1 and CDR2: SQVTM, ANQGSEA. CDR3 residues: CSGQGASGYTF. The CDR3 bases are TGCAGCGGACAGGGGGCGTCGGGCTACACCTTC.